The 10 T cell receptor beta chains given below trace back to one sample, sequenced in a study of blood T cell repertoires in COVID-19. Sequencing used immunoSEQ multiplex PCR; TCRdb keeps in-frame clones, though not all of them. Found here are about 70,000 clones, over 85% of them singletons; the top ten hold under 1.5%. What was sequenced was peripheral blood. Receptors were obtained from a man between 45 and 60 years old with acute or convalescent COVID-19.

This clone was counted once. The rearrangement uses TRBV7-3 and TRBJ2-3; perhaps TRBD2 as D (5 bases). The CDR3 loop spans 12 amino acids. The V end was cut by 1 base, the J end by 12 bases, with 11 bases between. Germline values: CDR1 SGHTA, CDR2 FQGTGA. The CDR3: CASSLNGELQYF. The CDR3 DNA sequence: TGTGCCAGCAGCTTAAACGGGGAGTTACAGTATTTT.

CDR3 protein: CASSLEPGSYEQYF. As DNA, the CDR3 is TGCGCCAGCAGCTTGGAACCAGGCTCCTACGAGCAGTACTTC. V and J are TRBV5-1 and TRBJ2-7, with D unclear. The CDR3 sequence is 14 residues long. Trimming stripped 0 bases from V and 0 bases from J, with 7 bases between. The germline gives CDR1 SGHRS, CDR2 YFSETQ.

The chain joins TRBV7-9 to TRBJ1-2, with D possibly being TRBD1 (6 bases). Germline assignment: CDR1 SEHNR and CDR2 FQNEAQ (reference sequence). Trimming stripped 5 bases from V and 3 bases from J, with 16 bases between. The CDR3 has 15 amino acids. For the CDR3, the DNA is TGTGCCAGCAGCACCATCAGGACAGTTTACTATGGCTACACCTTC. This codes for CASSTIRTVYYGYTF.

The rearrangement links TRBV9 to TRBJ2-7, with 9 bases aligning to TRBD1. Germline assignment: CDR1 SGDLS and CDR2 YYNGEE. Unmatched junction bases numbered 6, after V lost 2 bases and J lost 3 bases. CDR3 length: 15 amino acids. The DNA of the CDR3 is TGTGCCAGCAGCGTCCACCGGGACAGGGTCTACGAGCAGTACTTC. Amino acids: CASSVHRDRVYEQYF.

This sequence joins TRBV4-2 and TRBJ2-1; 13 bases map to TRBD2. The CDR3 is 13 residues long. CDR1 and CDR2 from the germline V gene are LGHNA and YNFKEQ. V was pared by 4 bases and J by 10 bases, with 1 base of the junction left unmatched. CDR3 loop: CASSPGLAGEQFF. CDR3 nucleotide sequence: TGTGCCAGCAGCCCGGGACTAGCGGGAGAGCAGTTCTTC.

The chain has TRBV3-1 (or the pseudogene TRBV3-2) and TRBJ1-2; 7 nucleotides line up with TRBD1. CDR3 size: 15 residues. Germline values: CDR1 LGHDT, CDR2 YNNKEL (reference sequence). With V trimmed by 2 bases and J by 6 bases, 9 bases remained unmatched. CDR3 in amino acids: CASSQKGGQLNGYTF. CDR3 in DNA: TGTGCCAGCAGCCAAAAAGGGGGACAGCTAAATGGCTACACCTTC.

This sequence joins TRBV5-4 and TRBJ1-3; 7 bases agree with TRBD1. CDR1 is SGHNT, CDR2 YYREEE, per germline (reference sequence). Trimming at V came to 4 bases and at J to 3 bases, leaving 4 bases not matched to a gene. CDR3 length equals 14 residues. CDR3 residues: CASSVDRVGNTIYF. CDR3 nucleotides: TGTGCCAGCAGCGTCGACAGGGTTGGAAACACCATATATTTT.

The chain has TRBV20-1 and TRBJ1-1; D unclear. CDR3 length: 11 amino acids. Trimming stripped 6 bases from V and 7 bases from J, with 12 bases between. Germline CDR1 reads DFQATT; CDR2 reads SNEGSKA (reference sequence). CDR3 sequence (DNA): TGCAGTGCCAGCTCAGGTCATGAAGCTTTCTTT. As protein: CSASSGHEAFF.

The chain carries TRBV2 and TRBJ2-7; 12 bases are a match to TRBD2. V lost 6 bases, J lost 1 base, and 4 bases stayed unmatched. Germline assignment: CDR1 SNHLY and CDR2 FYNNEI. The CDR3 covers 15 residues. The CDR3: CASRVGLAGSYEQYF. The CDR3 DNA is TGTGCCAGCAGAGTAGGACTAGCGGGATCCTACGAGCAGTACTTC.

The chain couples TRBV28 to TRBJ2-5; 7 nucleotides align to TRBD1. Germline values: CDR1 MDHEN, CDR2 SYDVKM. The V and J ends lost 6 bases and 3 bases, in that order; junction bases with no gene match: 10. The length of the CDR3 is 15 residues. For the CDR3, the DNA is TGTGCCAGCAGGGGCGCGACAGGGTGGGAAGAGACCCAGTACTTC. Translated, it gives CASRGATGWEETQYF.